This entry lists 25 T cell receptor beta chains sequenced from one sample in a study of cytomegalovirus exposure and HLA in healthy donors. A multiplex PCR was run with 60 Vbeta primers and 13 Jbeta primers. Sequenced by immunoSEQ multiplex PCR; TCRdb stores in-frame clones only, minus some. Of about 110,000 clones listed, over 70% were seen once; the top ten hold around 6%. Sequenced input: PBMCs. All receptors come from a male donor in good health and CMV-seronegative.

This chain joins TRBV29-1 and TRBJ1-2; D unresolved. The V and J ends lost 4 bases and 6 bases respectively, with 9 bases between them. CDR1 SQVTM and CDR2 ANQGSEA come from the germline V gene. This CDR3 comprises 11 residues. CDR3: CSVGQVHGYTF. CDR3 in DNA: TGCAGCGTTGGTCAGGTCCATGGCTACACCTTC.

The chain combines TRBV6-5 with TRBJ2-1; 11 bases align to TRBD2. Germline lookup yields CDR1 MNHEY and CDR2 SVGAGI. This CDR3 has 15 amino acids. With V trimmed by 5 bases and J by 3 bases, 3 bases remained unmatched. CDR3 in amino acids: CASSAGTSGYNEQFF. CDR3 DNA sequence: TGTGCCAGCAGTGCCGGGACTAGCGGCTACAATGAGCAGTTCTTC.

This chain uses TRBV9 with TRBJ2-7; 11 nucleotides match TRBD1. Trimming at V came to 4 bases and at J to 2 bases, leaving 5 bases not matched to a gene. The germline gives CDR1 SGDLS, CDR2 YYNGEE. This CDR3 has 15 amino acids. CDR3 protein: CASSYGTGGTYEQYF. The CDR3 region has the DNA TGTGCCAGCAGCTACGGGACAGGGGGAACCTACGAGCAGTACTTC.

This clone was observed a single time. The chain couples TRBV7-2 to TRBJ1-1; no definite D call. CDR1 is SGHTA and CDR2 is FQGNSA in the germline V gene. V was clipped by 1 base and J by 6 bases, with 12 bases between them. This CDR3 has 14 amino acids. This chain's CDR3 is CASSLGHATPEAFF. The DNA of the CDR3 is TGTGCCAGCAGCTTAGGACACGCTACCCCTGAAGCTTTCTTT.

This clone came up a few times. This sequence joins TRBV29-1 and TRBJ2-3, with D perhaps TRBD2 (6 bases). Trimming stripped 3 bases from V and 4 bases from J, with 11 bases between. This CDR3 is built from 13 residues. Germline lookup yields CDR1 SQVTM and CDR2 ANQGSEA. CDR3: CSVDSGPADTQYF. The CDR3, as DNA: TGCAGCGTTGATAGCGGCCCGGCAGATACGCAGTATTTT.

CDR3: CASWGRSSGSRGQYF. Written as DNA, the CDR3 is TGTGCCAGCTGGGGCCGTTCTAGCGGTTCACGGGGGCAGTACTTC. The chain uses TRBV27 and TRBJ2-7; 7 positions match TRBD2. CDR1 is MNHEY, CDR2 SMNVEV, per germline (reference sequence). This CDR3 region has 15 residues. V was pared by 8 bases and J by 9 bases, with 19 bases of the junction left unmatched.

V gene TRBV27 combines with J gene TRBJ2-7, with 10 bases fitting TRBD2. Germline CDR1 MNHEY, CDR2 SMNVEV (reference sequence). With 0 bases clipped from V and 4 bases from J, the junction kept 3 bases outside the gene matches. This CDR3 is built from 15 residues. The DNA of the CDR3 is TGTGCCAGCAGTTTATCGCCTAGCGGGAGATACGAGCAGTACTTC. Translated: CASSLSPSGRYEQYF.

This clone has only one observation. V gene TRBV29-1 combines with J gene TRBJ2-5, with 9 bases that match TRBD2. Per germline, CDR1 SQVTM and CDR2 ANQGSEA. The CDR3 length is 12 residues. V shed 7 bases, J shed 9 bases, and the junction held 9 bases outside the gene matches. DNA of the CDR3: TGCAGCGGCGGACTAGCGAATTTAGCCCAGTACTTC. Translated, it gives CSGGLANLAQYF.

This clone was picked up a small number of times. The junction shows a germline mismatch at one end, possibly a read error. The chain is built from TRBV7-9 and TRBJ2-3, with D possibly matching TRBD2 (5 bases). Germline lookup yields CDR1 SEHNR and CDR2 FQNEAQ (reference sequence). This CDR3 is built from 12 residues. The CDR3 DNA follows: TGTTCCAGCAGCGGAGGCACAGATACGCAGTATTTT. It encodes CSSSGGTDTQYF.

The rearrangement joins TRBV10-3 to TRBJ2-1; 14 nucleotides align to TRBD2. This CDR3 spans 18 amino acids. V dropped 6 bases and J dropped 1; count of bases not matched to a gene: 8. CDR1 is ENHRY and CDR2 is SYGVKD in the germline V gene. CDR3 DNA sequence: TGTGCCATCAGGGAGACTAGCGGGGGGGTTGGTTCCTACAATGAGCAGTTCTTC. It specifies CAIRETSGGVGSYNEQFF.

This clone has just one count. The CDR3 protein is CASSQGWGGEEQYF. Here the CDR3 DNA reads TGTGCCAGCAGCCAAGGATGGGGGGGTGAAGAGCAGTACTTC. This sequence joins TRBV4-2 and TRBJ2-5, with 7 bases identical to TRBD2. CDR1 and CDR2 (germline): LGHNA, YNFKEQ. Trimming removed 1 base from V and 11 bases from J; junction bases left unmatched: 10. This CDR3 has 14 amino acids.

The rearrangement uses TRBV6-5 and TRBJ2-3; TRBD2 matches at 13 bases. With V trimmed by 5 bases and J by 6 bases, 5 bases remained unmatched. This CDR3 has 15 amino acids. Per the germline V gene, CDR1 is MNHEY and CDR2 is SVGAGI. The CDR3 loop reads CASSRTSGRLDTQYF. The CDR3 bases are TGTGCCAGCAGTCGGACTAGCGGGAGATTGGATACGCAGTATTTT.

Details on this clone: The junction does not match germline at one end; this may be a read error. The sample holds other DNA sequences that translate to the same CDR3. V is TRBV7-9 and J is TRBJ2-3; TRBD1 matches at 9 bases. Germline lookup yields CDR1 SEHNR and CDR2 FQNEAQ (reference sequence). The CDR3 sequence is 17 residues long. The CDR3 coding sequence is TGCGCCAGCAGCTTAGCGCTAGGGGACAGGGTATCAGATACGCAGTATTTT. It specifies CASSLALGDRVSDTQYF.

The chain links TRBV6-1 to TRBJ2-5; 7 bases agree with TRBD1. The CDR3 spans 14 residues. The germline gives CDR1 MNHNS, CDR2 SASEGT. J gave up 2 bases and V 8 bases, and 8 bases lay outside the gene matches. The CDR3 sequence is CASQQGFGQETQYF. The CDR3, as DNA: TGTGCCAGCCAACAGGGGTTCGGACAAGAGACCCAGTACTTC.

This clone was detected only once. The CDR3 here is CASSDPASGGDEQFF. The CDR3, as DNA: TGCGCCAGCAGTGACCCGGCTAGCGGGGGGGATGAGCAGTTCTTC. This chain joins TRBV10-1 and TRBJ2-1, with 12 bases identical to TRBD2. Unmatched junction bases numbered 5, after V lost 3 bases and J lost 8 bases. Germline V gene lookup returns CDR1 WNHNN and CDR2 SYGVQD (reference sequence). The CDR3 loop spans 15 amino acids.

Only one count was recorded for this clone. The chain is built from TRBV6-1 and TRBJ1-5; D is perhaps TRBD1 (6 bases). The CDR3 is made up of 13 amino acids. Germline loops: CDR1 MNHNS, CDR2 SASEGT. V shed 7 bases and J shed 6 bases, with 13 bases lying between them. CDR3 sequence (DNA): TGTGCCAGCAAGGGGGTATTTAGTCAGCCCCAGCATTTT. The encoded protein is CASKGVFSQPQHF.

The V gene is TRBV5-1, the J gene TRBJ1-3; tentatively, D is TRBD1 (6 bases). The V gene's germline CDR1 is SGHRS and CDR2 YFSETQ. The ends were cut back, 4 bases at V and 4 bases at J, with 15 bases in the middle. There are 15 residues in the CDR3. Here the CDR3 reads CASSAEGGTGNTIYF. Here the CDR3 DNA reads TGCGCCAGCAGCGCTGAAGGGGGAACAGGAAACACCATATATTTT.

The chain couples TRBV14 to TRBJ1-2; D perhaps matches TRBD1 (6 bases). The germline V gene encodes CDR1 SGHDN and CDR2 FVKESK. The V and J ends lost 1 base and 7 bases respectively, with 10 bases between them. This CDR3 spans 13 amino acids. The chain's CDR3 is CASSQGHRAGYTF. CDR3 DNA sequence: TGTGCCAGCAGCCAAGGCCACAGGGCTGGCTACACCTTC.

The chain couples TRBV2 to TRBJ1-2; D is uncertain. Germline V gene data show CDR1 as SNHLY and CDR2 as FYNNEI. V gave up 2 bases and J gave up 2 bases, with 18 bases separating them. This CDR3 has 17 residues. As DNA, the CDR3 is TGTGCCAGCAGTGAAAGCCTCCTTCAACAGTCAAACTATGGCTACACCTTC. It is translated as CASSESLLQQSNYGYTF.

The chain recombines TRBV5-8 with TRBJ2-5; 10 bases line up with TRBD1. Germline V gene sequence: CDR1 SGHTS, CDR2 YDEGEE. Trimming took 4 bases from V and 0 from J; bases not matched to a gene: 6. The CDR3 runs to 16 residues. The CDR3 here is CASSGGQGRHQETQYF. Written as DNA, the CDR3 is TGTGCCAGCAGCGGGGGACAGGGGAGGCACCAAGAGACCCAGTACTTC.

The gene calls are TRBV12-1 and TRBJ2-1; the listed D gene, TRBD2, was not tested against the DNA. TRBV12-1 is termed a pseudogene. This CDR3 spans 9 amino acids. CDR3 loop: CASSFARFF. The CDR3 nucleotides are TGTGCCAGCAGCTTTGCGCGGTTCTTC.

The chain links TRBV4-1 to TRBJ1-3; D gene uncertain. Trimming shortened V by 0 bases and J by 4 bases, and 16 bases separated the two germline ends. The CDR3 loop spans 17 amino acids. Per germline, CDR1 MGHRA and CDR2 YSYEKL. The CDR3 DNA is TGCGCCAGCAGCCAAGAGGCTGGCCGTCCCCGAGGAAACACCATATATTTT. Translated, it gives CASSQEAGRPRGNTIYF.

This clone was observed a few times. The chain recombines TRBV20-1 with TRBJ1-2, with D possibly matching TRBD1 (5 bases). Germline CDR1 and CDR2: DFQATT and SNEGSKA (reference sequence). The CDR3 runs to 11 residues. Trimming removed 1 base from V and 6 bases from J, with 6 bases in between. The CDR3, as DNA: TGCAGTGCTAGAGGACAGCATGGCTACACCTTC. This encodes CSARGQHGYTF.

V gene TRBV7-3 combines with J gene TRBJ2-2, with D perhaps TRBD1 (5 bases). V dropped 1 base and J dropped 2 bases, with 11 bases sitting between them. The germline gives CDR1 SGHTA, CDR2 FQGTGA. The CDR3 runs 16 residues. DNA for the CDR3: TGTGCCAGCAGCTTAAACTCAGGGTCTAACACCGGGGAGCTGTTTTTT. This encodes CASSLNSGSNTGELFF.

The chain joins TRBV19 to TRBJ1-3, with a possible D match to TRBD1 (5 bases). V gave up 9 bases and J gave up 0 bases, with 15 bases separating them. The length of the CDR3 is 15 residues. CDR1 and CDR2 (germline): LNHDA, SQIVND (reference sequence). The CDR3 DNA reads as TGTGCCAGCTCACTCACAGGTTACTCTGGAAACACCATATATTTT. It codes for CASSLTGYSGNTIYF.